This passage covers 30 T cell receptor beta chains from one sample sequenced in a study of blood T cell repertoires in COVID-19. The method was immunoSEQ multiplex PCR; TCRdb's version includes in-frame clones alone and lacks a portion of them. The table shows about 140,000 clones, with about three quarters occurring only once. Sample: peripheral blood. The receptors were sampled from a woman between 45 and 65 years old with active or convalescent COVID-19.

This clone occurred a few times. The gene calls are TRBV7-9 and TRBJ1-2, with TRBD1 matching over 9 bases. The V segment lost 4 bases and the J segment 2 bases; nucleotides outside the gene matches: 2. Germline loops: CDR1 SEHNR, CDR2 FQNEAQ (reference sequence). The length of the CDR3 is 14 residues. DNA for the CDR3: TGTGCCAGCAGCTCCACAGGGGGCAACTATGGCTACACCTTC. Its protein is CASSSTGGNYGYTF.

This chain links TRBV28 with TRBJ2-7; TRBD2 matches at 8 bases. Germline V gene lookup returns CDR1 MDHEN and CDR2 SYDVKM. The CDR3 contains 14 residues. With V trimmed by 4 bases and J by 4 bases, 6 bases remained unmatched. The CDR3 DNA reads TGTGCCAGCAGTTCAGCGGGAGTCAGGTACGAGCAGTACTTC. This encodes CASSSAGVRYEQYF.

V usage is TRBV5-1 and J usage is TRBJ2-1; D may be TRBD1 (5 bases). This CDR3 spans 14 amino acids. Germline assignment: CDR1 SGHRS and CDR2 YFSETQ. Trimming shortened V by 2 bases and J by 5 bases, and 11 bases separated the two germline ends. The CDR3 region has the DNA TGCGCCAGCAGCTTCCAGGGTCGTGACAATGAGCAGTTCTTC. Translation gives CASSFQGRDNEQFF. Drawing the rest from reference TRBV5-1 and TRBJ2-1, the complete variable domain is KAGVTQTPRYLIKTRGQQVTLSCSPISGHRSVSWYQQTPGQGLQFLFEYFSETQRNKGNFPGRFSGRQFSNSRSEMNVSTLELGDSALYLCASSFQGRDNEQFFGPGTRLTVL.

J is TRBJ1-4 and V is TRBV7-8; D is unresolved. Deletions cut 1 base from V and 6 bases from J, with 9 bases between. This CDR3 is 14 amino acids long. From germline, CDR1 is SGHVS and CDR2 FQNEAQ. The CDR3 loop reads CASSLGRFDEKLFF. CDR3 in DNA: TGTGCCAGCAGCTTAGGCCGGTTCGATGAAAAACTGTTTTTT.

The V call is TRBV3-1 (or the pseudogene TRBV3-2), the J call TRBJ1-6; weak D call: TRBD1 (6 bases). The CDR3 spans 14 residues. The V and J ends lost 4 bases and 8 bases respectively, with 12 bases between them. Per germline, CDR1 LGHDT and CDR2 YNNKEL (reference sequence). CDR3 sequence reads: CASSLGQGHSPLHF. The CDR3 nucleotides read TGTGCCAGCAGCCTCGGCCAGGGGCATTCACCCCTCCACTTT.

V is TRBV7-2 and J is TRBJ2-3; D gene uncertain. V lost 5 bases and J 1 base, leaving 10 bases between the germline ends. This CDR3 is 14 amino acids long. CDR1 SGHTA and CDR2 FQGNSA come from the germline V gene. The chain's CDR3 is CASSHSSGTDTQYF. The CDR3 coding sequence is TGTGCCAGCAGCCATAGCTCTGGCACAGATACGCAGTATTTT.

This rearrangement joins TRBV2 to TRBJ2-5, with D perhaps matching TRBD1 (7 bases). V lost 6 bases to trimming and J lost 2 bases, with 22 bases between them. Germline lookup yields CDR1 SNHLY and CDR2 FYNNEI. This CDR3 contains 17 residues. CDR3 residues: CASRRGRRAGGQETQYF. CDR3 DNA sequence: TGTGCCAGCAGGAGGGGGCGACGGGCAGGAGGGCAAGAGACCCAGTACTTC. The entire variable domain, with the rest obtained from reference TRBV2 and TRBJ2-5, is as follows: EPEVTQTPSHQVTQMGQEVILRCVPISNHLYFYWYRQILGQKVEFLVSFYNNEISEKSEIFDDQFSVERPDGSNFTLKIRSTKLEDSAMYFCASRRGRRAGGQETQYFGPGTRLLVL.

This chain joins TRBV5-1 and TRBJ2-2; D is perhaps TRBD2 (5 bases). There are 15 residues in the CDR3. V was pared by 0 bases and J by 2 bases, with 8 bases between. Germline loops: CDR1 SGHRS, CDR2 YFSETQ. In nucleotides, the CDR3 is TGCGCCAGCAGCTTGGCCGGGGTAAACACCGGGGAGCTGTTTTTT. This codes for CASSLAGVNTGELFF.

The gene calls are TRBV29-1 and TRBJ2-5, with TRBD2 matching over 9 bases. J was trimmed by 5 bases and V by 4 bases; bases with no gene match: 8. Germline CDR1 SQVTM, CDR2 ANQGSEA. The CDR3 consists of 14 residues. This chain's CDR3 is CSVVLAGRMETQYF. In DNA form, the CDR3 reads TGCAGCGTTGTTCTAGCGGGGCGGATGGAGACCCAGTACTTC.

CDR3 in DNA: TGTGCCTGGAGTACGGGACAAGAGACCCAGTACTTC. Residues: CAWSTGQETQYF. This chain uses TRBV30 with TRBJ2-5; D may be TRBD2 (5 bases). This CDR3 has 12 residues. The V gene's germline CDR1 is GTSNPN and CDR2 SVGIG (reference sequence). V lost 2 bases and J 2 bases, leaving 6 bases between the germline ends.

The chain recombines TRBV19 with TRBJ1-3, with D uncertain. The CDR3 totals 12 residues. CDR1 LNHDA and CDR2 SQIVND come from the germline V gene (reference sequence). The V end was cut by 3 bases, the J end by 11 bases, with 11 bases between. This CDR3 is CASSIAPPAIYF. The CDR3 nucleotides read TGTGCCAGTAGTATTGCCCCTCCGGCCATATATTTT.

The chain couples TRBV19 to TRBJ1-1; the D is unclear. V lost 5 bases and J 4 bases, leaving 14 bases between the germline ends. The germline CDR1 and CDR2 sequences are LNHDA and SQIVND (reference sequence). This CDR3 comprises 14 residues. The CDR3 region has the DNA TGTGCCAGTAGTGCGATCGAGCGGAGCACTGAAGCTTTCTTT. Protein product: CASSAIERSTEAFF.

The chain is built from TRBV19 and TRBJ2-5; 14 bases agree with TRBD2. The CDR3 spans 17 residues. Trimming cost V 2 bases and J 4 bases; bases outside gene matches: 6. CDR1 LNHDA and CDR2 SQIVND come from the germline V gene (reference sequence). This chain's CDR3 is CASSITGLAGGRETQYF. The CDR3, as DNA: TGTGCCAGTAGTATAACCGGACTAGCGGGGGGACGAGAGACCCAGTACTTC.

The V gene is TRBV7-2, the J gene TRBJ1-1; 7 bases match TRBD1. Germline V gives CDR1 SGHTA, CDR2 FQGNSA. V shed 4 bases and J 0 bases; nucleotides not matched to a gene: 2. The CDR3 is made up of 14 amino acids. CDR3 protein: CASSSGQMNTEAFF. The CDR3 nucleotides are TGTGCCAGCAGCTCGGGACAGATGAACACTGAAGCTTTCTTT.

V and J are TRBV27 and TRBJ2-3, with TRBD2 identical over 12 bases. Germline CDR1 MNHEY, CDR2 SMNVEV (reference sequence). V lost 6 bases to trimming and J lost 5 bases; unmatched junction nucleotides: 6. The CDR3 extends over 15 amino acids. Here the CDR3 reads CASSLLAGGVDTQYF. The CDR3 region has the DNA TGTGCCAGCAGCCTCCTAGCGGGAGGGGTAGATACGCAGTATTTT.

V gene TRBV2 combines with J gene TRBJ2-6; D remains ambiguous. V lost 7 bases and J 11 bases, leaving 15 bases between the germline ends. There are 13 residues in the CDR3. The germline gives CDR1 SNHLY, CDR2 FYNNEI. The CDR3 DNA sequence: TGTGCCAGCACCCCTGATTCCCAGGACGTCCTGACTTTC. Translated, it gives CASTPDSQDVLTF.

The rearrangement uses TRBV19 and TRBJ2-6; the match to TRBD1 covers 9 bases. Per germline, CDR1 LNHDA and CDR2 SQIVND (reference sequence). The ends lost 7 bases at V and 0 bases at J; junction bases unmatched: 7. The CDR3 is 17 amino acids. DNA for the CDR3: TGTGCCAGTAATCAGGGACAGGGCTACTCTGGGGCCAACGTCCTGACTTTC. Encoded protein: CASNQGQGYSGANVLTF.

The J gene is TRBJ1-2, the V gene TRBV15; TRBD1 matches 9 bases. This CDR3 region has 14 residues. The V gene end was trimmed by 1 base and the J gene end by 4 bases; junction bases not matched to a gene: 1. Looked up from germline, CDR1 is LNHNV and CDR2 is YYDKDF (reference sequence). The CDR3 DNA reads TGTGCCACCAGCAGAGGACAGGGGGGCTATGGCTACACCTTC. It codes for CATSRGQGGYGYTF.

There are a few counts of this clone. The chain joins TRBV7-9 to TRBJ2-7; D is perhaps TRBD2 (5 bases). In germline, CDR1 is SEHNR, CDR2 FQNEAQ (reference sequence). CDR3 length: 14 amino acids. The ends were cut back, 3 bases at V and 3 bases at J, with 12 bases in the middle. The chain's CDR3 is CASSLSSVNYEQYF. In DNA form, the CDR3 reads TGTGCCAGCAGCTTGAGTAGCGTGAACTACGAGCAGTACTTC.

The chain carries TRBV10-3 and TRBJ1-2, with D perhaps matching TRBD1 (6 bases). Trimming removed 7 bases from V and 3 bases from J, with 12 bases in between. The CDR3 loop spans 13 amino acids. Germline loops: CDR1 ENHRY, CDR2 SYGVKD. CDR3 coding DNA: TGTGCCATCAAGGCAGGGGACGACTATGGCTACACCTTC. This translates into CAIKAGDDYGYTF.

The V gene is TRBV29-1, the J gene TRBJ2-3; tentatively, D is TRBD2 (6 bases). CDR3 length: 18 amino acids. CDR1 and CDR2 (germline): SQVTM, ANQGSEA. Trimming pared 3 bases from V and 2 bases from J, leaving 24 bases between. CDR3 sequence: CSVEGPKEGTYLTDTQYF. DNA of the CDR3: TGCAGCGTTGAGGGCCCGAAAGAGGGGACTTACCTCACAGATACGCAGTATTTT.

The chain has TRBV4-3 and TRBJ1-2; D is undetermined. Trimming took off 0 bases at V and 1 base at J, with 6 bases between the two ends. CDR1 LGHNA and CDR2 YSLEER come from the germline V gene. This CDR3 comprises 14 residues. This CDR3 is CASSQDRSNYGYTF. The CDR3 coding sequence is TGCGCCAGCAGCCAAGATCGGAGTAACTATGGCTACACCTTC.

This clone was picked up a small number of times. This chain connects TRBV7-2 to TRBJ1-2; 8 bases align to TRBD1. This CDR3 spans 14 amino acids. Unmatched junction bases numbered 1, after V lost 0 bases and J lost 4 bases. Germline assignment: CDR1 SGHTA and CDR2 FQGNSA. The CDR3 nucleotides are TGTGCCAGCAGCTTAGCGGGACAGGTCTATGGCTACACCTTC. Translating it yields CASSLAGQVYGYTF.

V and J are TRBV27 and TRBJ2-3, with D hard to call. Between the trimmed V and J ends, which lost 5 bases and 2 bases, there was a span of 8 bases. Per germline, CDR1 MNHEY and CDR2 SMNVEV (reference sequence). The CDR3 has 13 amino acids. CDR3 in amino acids: CASSPQNTDTQYF. CDR3 nucleotides: TGTGCCAGCAGTCCCCAGAACACAGATACGCAGTATTTT.

This clone occurred a few times. The CDR3 coding sequence is TGTGCCTGGGACAATGGGCGCGGGAGGGCCTCGGAGACCCAGTACTTC. Translation: CAWDNGRGRASETQYF. This rearrangement joins TRBV30 to TRBJ2-5, with 9 bases fitting TRBD2. V lost 5 bases to trimming and J lost 5 bases; unmatched junction nucleotides: 15. Germline V gene lookup returns CDR1 GTSNPN and CDR2 SVGIG (reference sequence). This CDR3 has 16 residues.

The rearrangement uses TRBV11-3 and TRBJ2-3, with D hard to call. V was pared by 3 bases and J by 6 bases, with 13 bases between. CDR3 size: 14 residues. From germline, CDR1 is SGHNT and CDR2 YENEEA. The CDR3 loop is CASSFGTPGDTQYF. CDR3 DNA sequence: TGTGCCAGCAGCTTCGGAACCCCCGGGGATACGCAGTATTTT.

The chain joins TRBV11-2 to TRBJ1-1; a possible D gene is TRBD1 (5 bases). The CDR3 totals 15 residues. Per the germline V gene, CDR1 is SGHAT and CDR2 is FQNNGV. The V gene lost 5 bases and the J gene lost 5 bases, with 18 bases spanning the gap. In nucleotides, the CDR3 is TGTGCCAGCAGCCCGATACACACACGGGGGACTGAAGCTTTCTTT. This encodes CASSPIHTRGTEAFF.

This clone was recorded once. The V call is TRBV7-7, the J call TRBJ2-1, with 7 nucleotides matching TRBD2. CDR3 length: 14 residues. Germline trimming cut 5 bases from V and 4 bases from J; bases unmatched to any gene: 5. The germline V gene encodes CDR1 SSHAT and CDR2 FNYEAQ (reference sequence). This chain's CDR3 is CASSPAGKYNEQFF. CDR3 coding DNA: TGTGCCAGCAGCCCAGCGGGAAAATACAATGAGCAGTTCTTC.

The genes are TRBV3-1 (or the pseudogene TRBV3-2) and TRBJ1-2; 8 bases are a match to TRBD1. Germline V gene data show CDR1 as LGHDT and CDR2 as YNNKEL (reference sequence). This CDR3 contains 13 residues. V was pared by 3 bases and J by 7 bases, with 4 bases of the junction left unmatched. CDR3 sequence reads: CASSQYRGSGYTF. The CDR3 nucleotides read TGTGCCAGCAGCCAGTACAGGGGGTCTGGCTACACCTTC.

This clone was seen only a few times. The rearrangement joins TRBV25-1 to TRBJ1-1; 7 bases line up with TRBD1. The CDR3 length is 14 residues. Per germline, CDR1 MGHDK and CDR2 SYGVNS. Losses at the gene ends were 4 bases for V and 0 bases for J; bases not matched to a gene: 2. In DNA, the CDR3 is TGTGCCAGCAGTGTGACAGGGATGAACACTGAAGCTTTCTTT. It codes for CASSVTGMNTEAFF.